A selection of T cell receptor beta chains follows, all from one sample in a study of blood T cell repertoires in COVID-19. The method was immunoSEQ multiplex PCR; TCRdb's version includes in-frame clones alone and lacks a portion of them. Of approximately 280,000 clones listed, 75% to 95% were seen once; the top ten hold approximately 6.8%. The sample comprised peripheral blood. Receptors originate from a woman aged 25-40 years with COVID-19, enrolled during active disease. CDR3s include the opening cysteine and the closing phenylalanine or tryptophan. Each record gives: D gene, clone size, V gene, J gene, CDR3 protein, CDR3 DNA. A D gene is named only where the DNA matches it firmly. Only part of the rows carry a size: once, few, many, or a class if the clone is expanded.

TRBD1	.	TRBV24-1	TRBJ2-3	CATSDLKQGAKDTQYF	TGTGCCACCAGTGATCTTAAACAGGGGGCTAAAGATACGCAGTATTTT
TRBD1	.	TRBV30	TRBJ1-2	CALHVEGAYGYTF	TGTGCCTTGCATGTGGAGGGGGCGTATGGCTACACCTTC
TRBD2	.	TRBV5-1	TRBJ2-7	CASSSLAGGGYEQYF	TGCGCCAGCAGCTCTCTAGCGGGGGGAGGCTACGAGCAGTACTTC
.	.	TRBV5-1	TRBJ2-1	CASSPNLRAGEQFF	TGCGCCAGCAGCCCCAACCTGCGGGCCGGTGAGCAGTTCTTC
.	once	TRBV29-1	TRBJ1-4	CSVVLAENEKLFF	TGCAGCGTTGTTTTGGCAGAAAATGAAAAACTGTTTTTT
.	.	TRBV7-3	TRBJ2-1	CASSLEASSYNEQFF	TGTGCCAGCAGCTTAGAGGCTAGCAGCTACAATGAGCAGTTCTTC
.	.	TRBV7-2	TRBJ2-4	CASSLEGVAKNIQYF	TGTGCCAGCAGCTTAGAGGGGGTGGCCAAAAACATTCAGTACTTC
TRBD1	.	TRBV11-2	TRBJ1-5	CASSLETGAYQPQHF	TGTGCCAGCAGCTTAGAGACAGGGGCATATCAGCCCCAGCATTTT
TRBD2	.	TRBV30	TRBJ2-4	CAWSVAGGDIQYF	TGTGCCTGGAGTGTAGCGGGAGGGGACATTCAGTACTTC
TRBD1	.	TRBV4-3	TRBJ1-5	CASSPTGINQPQHF	TGCGCCAGCAGCCCGACAGGGATCAATCAGCCCCAGCATTTT
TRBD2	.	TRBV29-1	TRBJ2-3	CSVLPGLAGGPKDTQYF	TGCAGCGTTCTCCCGGGACTAGCGGGAGGGCCGAAGGATACGCAGTATTTT
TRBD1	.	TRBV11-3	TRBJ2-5	CASSLGQGKGKTQYF	TGTGCCAGCAGCCTCGGACAGGGTAAAGGGAAGACCCAGTACTTC
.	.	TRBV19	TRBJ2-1	CASSIMQGREQFF	TGTGCCAGTAGTATAATGCAGGGCAGAGAGCAGTTCTTC
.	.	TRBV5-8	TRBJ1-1	CASSLRENTEAFF	TGTGCCAGCAGCTTGCGAGAAAACACTGAAGCTTTCTTT
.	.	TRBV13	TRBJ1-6	CASSLSGSSYNSPLHF	TGTGCCAGCAGCTTAAGCGGGAGCTCCTATAATTCACCCCTCCACTTT
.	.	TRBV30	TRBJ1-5	CAWSPLSNQPQHF	TGTGCCTGGAGTCCTCTAAGCAATCAGCCCCAGCATTTT